This TCR beta chain was sequenced in a study of cytomegalovirus exposure and HLA in healthy donors. The study's findings and limits: In a later analysis, TCR beta V- and J-gene trimming was associated with a missense DCLRE1C variant.

Worth noting for this clone: Its specificity is not known.

Trimming removed 8 bases at V and 8 bases at J, with 12 bases between. This CDR3 is 12 amino acids long. CDR1 is MNHNY and CDR2 is SVGAGI in the germline V gene (reference sequence). The PCR contained 60 Vbeta and 13 Jbeta primers. Assay: immunoSEQ multiplex PCR; the TCRdb copy retains only in-frame clones and omits some. The sample lists just over 85,000 clones, around 75% occurring once. This chain joins TRBV6-6 and TRBJ1-4; perhaps TRBD1 as D (6 bases). Input material: PBMCs. The sequence was obtained from a man in his forties or fifties in good health and CMV-seronegative. The CDR3 loop is CASGGGNEKLFF. The CDR3 DNA follows: TGTGCCAGCGGGGGGGGCAACGAAAAACTGTTTTTT.